This TCR beta chain was found in a study of PD-1 blockade in classical Hodgkin lymphoma. Findings of the study overall: A significant rise in TCR diversity by C4D1 was seen for CD4+ but not CD8+ cells. Whoever responded completely had baseline diversity much like that seen in newly diagnosed patients.

Of note for this clone: As yet, its antigen is unknown.

Method: immunoSEQ multiplex PCR; TCRdb's copy keeps in-frame clones and lacks some. The data contain 10,000 or so clones, 65% to 75% of them seen just once; the ten biggest clones take up 10%. V shed 2 bases, J shed 4 bases, and the junction held 3 bases outside the gene matches. The CDR3 totals 14 residues. CDR1 SGDLS and CDR2 YYNGEE come from the germline V gene. Sample time point: cycle 4 day 1 (C4D1), after less than 7 weeks of nivolumab. Each patient experienced a relapse that followed autologous stem cell transplantation, and brentuximab vedotin exposure varied. From thawed PBMCs, magnetic negative selection was used to isolate the CD8+ T cells.

This receptor was obtained from a human donor with classical Hodgkin lymphoma. The sample here was CD8+ T cells from blood, taken before the fourth cycle of nivolumab. The chain is built from TRBV9 and TRBJ2-3; 8 nucleotides agree with TRBD2. The CDR3 sequence is CASSVSGGADTQYF. In DNA, the CDR3 is TGTGCCAGCAGCGTGTCGGGGGGGGCAGATACGCAGTATTTT.